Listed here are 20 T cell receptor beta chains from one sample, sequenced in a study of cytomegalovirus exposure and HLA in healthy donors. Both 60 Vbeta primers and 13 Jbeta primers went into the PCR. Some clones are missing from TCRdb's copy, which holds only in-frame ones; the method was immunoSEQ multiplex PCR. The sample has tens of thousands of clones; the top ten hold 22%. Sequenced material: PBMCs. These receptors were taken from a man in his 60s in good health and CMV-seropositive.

The CDR3 sequence is CASSGRLAGDTGELFF. DNA for the CDR3: TGTGCCAGCAGTGGACGACTAGCGGGAGACACCGGGGAGCTGTTTTTT. J is TRBJ2-2 and V is TRBV6-1; 12 nucleotides line up with TRBD2. The CDR3 is made up of 16 amino acids. The junction had 3 bases not matched to a gene; V was cut back by 4 bases and J by 3 bases. From germline, CDR1 is MNHNS and CDR2 SASEGT.

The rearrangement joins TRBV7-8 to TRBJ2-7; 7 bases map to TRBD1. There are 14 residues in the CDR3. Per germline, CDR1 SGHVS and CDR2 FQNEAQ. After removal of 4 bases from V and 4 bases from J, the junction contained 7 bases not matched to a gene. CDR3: CASSSGTEIYEQYF. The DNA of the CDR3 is TGTGCCAGCAGCTCCGGGACAGAAATTTACGAGCAGTACTTC.

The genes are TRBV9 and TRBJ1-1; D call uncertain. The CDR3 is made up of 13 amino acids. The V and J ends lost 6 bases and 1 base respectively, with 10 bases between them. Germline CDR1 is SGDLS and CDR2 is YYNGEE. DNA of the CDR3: TGTGCCAGCAAGATGGACTGGAACACTGAAGCTTTCTTT. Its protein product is CASKMDWNTEAFF.

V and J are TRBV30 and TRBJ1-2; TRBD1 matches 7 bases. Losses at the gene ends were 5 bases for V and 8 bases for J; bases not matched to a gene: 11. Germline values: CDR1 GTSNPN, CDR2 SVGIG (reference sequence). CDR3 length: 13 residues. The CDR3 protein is CAWSPGTVGGYTF. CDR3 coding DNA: TGTGCCTGGTCCCCTGGGACAGTGGGGGGCTACACCTTC.

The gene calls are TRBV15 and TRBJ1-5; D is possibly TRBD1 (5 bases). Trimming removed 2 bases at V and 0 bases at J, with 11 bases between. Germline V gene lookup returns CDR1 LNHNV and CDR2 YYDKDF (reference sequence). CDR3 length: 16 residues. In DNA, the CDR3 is TGTGCCACCAGCAGACGCCTTCAGGGTAGCAATCAGCCCCAGCATTTT. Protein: CATSRRLQGSNQPQHF.

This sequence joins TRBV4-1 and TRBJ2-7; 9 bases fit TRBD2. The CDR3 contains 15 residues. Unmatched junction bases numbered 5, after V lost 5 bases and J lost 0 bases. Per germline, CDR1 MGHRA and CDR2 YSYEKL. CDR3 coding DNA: TGCGCCAGCAGCATTAGCGGGGGCAGCTCCTACGAGCAGTACTTC. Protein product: CASSISGGSSYEQYF.

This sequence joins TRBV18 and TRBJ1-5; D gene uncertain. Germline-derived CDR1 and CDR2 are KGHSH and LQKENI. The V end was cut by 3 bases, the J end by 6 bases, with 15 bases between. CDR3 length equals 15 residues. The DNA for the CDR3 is TGTGCCAGCTCACCGCGCGGGCCGTCAGGTCAGCCCCAGCATTTT. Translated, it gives CASSPRGPSGQPQHF.

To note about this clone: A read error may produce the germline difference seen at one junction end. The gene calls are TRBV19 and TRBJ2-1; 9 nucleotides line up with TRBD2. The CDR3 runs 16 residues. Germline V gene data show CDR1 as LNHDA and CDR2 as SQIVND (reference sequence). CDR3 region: CASSPRTSVSDNEQFF. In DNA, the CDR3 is TGTGCCAGTAGTCCAAGGACTAGCGTCTCCGACAATGAGCAGTTCTTC.

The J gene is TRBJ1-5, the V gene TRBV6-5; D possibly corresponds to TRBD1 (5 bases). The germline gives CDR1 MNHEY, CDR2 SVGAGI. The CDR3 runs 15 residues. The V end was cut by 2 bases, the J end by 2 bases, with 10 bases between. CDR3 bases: TGTGCCAGCAGTTACGGGCGGGGGGGCAATCAGCCCCAGCATTTT. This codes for CASSYGRGGNQPQHF.

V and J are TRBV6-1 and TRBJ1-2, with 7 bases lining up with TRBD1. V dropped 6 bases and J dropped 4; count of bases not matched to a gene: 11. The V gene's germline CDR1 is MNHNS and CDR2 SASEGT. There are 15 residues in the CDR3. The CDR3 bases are TGTGCCAGCAGCGCCGGGACAGCGAGAAGCTATGGCTACACCTTC. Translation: CASSAGTARSYGYTF.

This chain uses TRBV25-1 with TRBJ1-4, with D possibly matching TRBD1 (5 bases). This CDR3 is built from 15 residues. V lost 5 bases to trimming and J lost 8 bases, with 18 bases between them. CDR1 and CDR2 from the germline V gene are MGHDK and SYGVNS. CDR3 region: CASSRGGSTQEKLFF. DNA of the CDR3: TGTGCCAGCAGTCGGGGGGGATCTACCCAGGAAAAACTGTTTTTT.

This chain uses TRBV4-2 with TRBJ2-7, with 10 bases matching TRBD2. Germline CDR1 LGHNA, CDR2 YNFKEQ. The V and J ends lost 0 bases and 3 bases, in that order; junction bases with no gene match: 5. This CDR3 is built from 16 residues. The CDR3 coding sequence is TGTGCCAGCAGCCAAGAACTGGCTAGCGGGAGCTACGAGCAGTACTTC. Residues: CASSQELASGSYEQYF.

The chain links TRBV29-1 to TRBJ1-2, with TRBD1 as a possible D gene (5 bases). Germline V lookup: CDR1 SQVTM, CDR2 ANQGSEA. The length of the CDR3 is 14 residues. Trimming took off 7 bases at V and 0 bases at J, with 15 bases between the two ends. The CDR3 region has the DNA TGCAGCGGGGCTTCGACAGAGACTAACTATGGCTACACCTTC. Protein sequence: CSGASTETNYGYTF. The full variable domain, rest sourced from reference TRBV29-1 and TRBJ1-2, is SAVISQKPSRDICQRGTSLTIQCQVDSQVTMMFWYRQQPGQSLTLIATANQGSEATYESGFVIDKFPISRPNLTFSTLTVSNMSPEDSSIYLCSGASTETNYGYTFGSGTRLTVV.

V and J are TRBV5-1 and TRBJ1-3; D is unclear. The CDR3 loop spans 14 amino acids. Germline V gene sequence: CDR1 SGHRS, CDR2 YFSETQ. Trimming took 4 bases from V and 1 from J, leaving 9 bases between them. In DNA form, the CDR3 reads TGCGCCAGCAGCGGGGAGACGTCTGGAAACACCATATATTTT. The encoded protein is CASSGETSGNTIYF. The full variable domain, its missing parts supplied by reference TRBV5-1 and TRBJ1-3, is KAGVTQTPRYLIKTRGQQVTLSCSPISGHRSVSWYQQTPGQGLQFLFEYFSETQRNKGNFPGRFSGRQFSNSRSEMNVSTLELGDSALYLCASSGETSGNTIYFGEGSWLTVV.

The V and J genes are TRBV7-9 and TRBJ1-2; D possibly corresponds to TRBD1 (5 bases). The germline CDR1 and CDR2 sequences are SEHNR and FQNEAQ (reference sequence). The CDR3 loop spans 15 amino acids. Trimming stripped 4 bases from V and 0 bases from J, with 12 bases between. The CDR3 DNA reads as TGTGCCAGCAGCTCGACCGCAGGGTCTAACTATGGCTACACCTTC. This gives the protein CASSSTAGSNYGYTF.

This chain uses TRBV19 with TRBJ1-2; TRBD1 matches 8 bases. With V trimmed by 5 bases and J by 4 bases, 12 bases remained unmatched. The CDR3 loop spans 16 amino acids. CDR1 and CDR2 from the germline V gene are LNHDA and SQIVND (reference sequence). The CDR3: CASSRPKTGATYGYTF. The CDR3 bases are TGTGCCAGTAGTCGACCTAAGACAGGGGCTACCTATGGCTACACCTTC. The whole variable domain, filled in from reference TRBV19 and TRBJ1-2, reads DGGITQSPKYLFRKEGQNVTLSCEQNLNHDAMYWYRQDPGQGLRLIYYSQIVNDFQKGDIAEGYSVSREKKESFPLTVTSAQKNPTAFYLCASSRPKTGATYGYTFGSGTRLTVV.

CDR3 loop: CASSPLGPSGGSKQYF. The CDR3 DNA follows: TGTGCCAGCAGTCCGCTGGGGCCTAGCGGGGGATCAAAGCAGTACTTC. V and J are TRBV2 and TRBJ2-7; 10 bases agree with TRBD2. The germline V gene has CDR1 SNHLY and CDR2 FYNNEI. This CDR3 is 16 amino acids long. V shed 5 bases, J shed 8 bases, and the junction held 15 bases outside the gene matches.

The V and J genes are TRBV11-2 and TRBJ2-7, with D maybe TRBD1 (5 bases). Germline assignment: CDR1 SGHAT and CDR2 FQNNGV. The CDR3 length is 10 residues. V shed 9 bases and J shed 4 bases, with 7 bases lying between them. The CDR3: CASGAYEQYF. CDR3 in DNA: TGTGCCAGTGGGGCGTACGAGCAGTACTTC.

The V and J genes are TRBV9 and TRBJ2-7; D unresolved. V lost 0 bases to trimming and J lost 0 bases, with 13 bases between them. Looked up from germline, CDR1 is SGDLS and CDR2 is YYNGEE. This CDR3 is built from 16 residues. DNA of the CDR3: TGTGCCAGCAGCGTAGCGACACCTCCGAGCTCCTACGAGCAGTACTTC. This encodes CASSVATPPSSYEQYF.

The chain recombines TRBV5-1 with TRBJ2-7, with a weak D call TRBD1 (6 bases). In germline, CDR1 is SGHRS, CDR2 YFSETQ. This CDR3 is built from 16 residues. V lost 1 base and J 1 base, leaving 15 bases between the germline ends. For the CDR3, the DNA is TGCGCCAGCAGCTTGAGGGGGACCGACGCTTCCTACGAGCAGTACTTC. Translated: CASSLRGTDASYEQYF. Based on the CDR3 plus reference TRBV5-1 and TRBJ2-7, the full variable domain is KAGVTQTPRYLIKTRGQQVTLSCSPISGHRSVSWYQQTPGQGLQFLFEYFSETQRNKGNFPGRFSGRQFSNSRSEMNVSTLELGDSALYLCASSLRGTDASYEQYFGPGTRLTVT.